This T cell receptor beta chain was captured by sequencing in a study of shared clonotypes between healthy human individuals. Trimming took off 7 bases at V and 5 bases at J, with 18 bases between the two ends. Germline V CDR1 and CDR2: LNHDA, SQIVND (reference sequence). This CDR3 spans 15 amino acids. Measured with immunoSEQ multiplex PCR; TCRdb has only the in-frame clones, and not every one. The data show about 2.1 million clones, 90% to 95% seen once. CD8 cells classed as naive were CD45RO-negative and positively selected for CCR7, excluding terminally differentiated effector memory CD45RA+ cells.

Sequenced sample: naive CD8+ T cells from PBMCs. The V call is TRBV19, the J call TRBJ1-5; a weak D match, TRBD1 (5 bases). The clonotype originates from a man in his late teens or twenties in good health. Some clones in this sample may be carry-over from other donors' samples. CDR3 amino acids: CASNSPGPADQPQHF. CDR3 nucleotides: TGTGCCAGTAACTCCCCGGGACCCGCGGATCAGCCCCAGCATTTT.